This paragraph reports one T cell receptor (beta chain). Its matching antigen is unknown. This table comes from immunoSEQ multiplex PCR, and its TCRdb copy is limited to in-frame clones, with some not included. The table has 80,000 to 95,000 clones, nearly 90% seen once. Germline-derived CDR1 and CDR2 are SGHDT and YYEEEE. The CDR3 contains 17 residues. V lost 1 base and J lost 2; bases outside the gene matches: 10. These data are taken from a study of T cell responses to AZD1222 COVID-19 vaccine. Overall study results and limits: At baseline, just five to seven AZD1222 recipients tested seropositive. Without day 14 samples, only post-peak T cell repertoires were studied. Researchers report vaccine-associated CD4 TCRs spanning spike, with dominance at 160-218 and 743-854.

The receptor was derived from an adult in good health. The sequencing here drew on peripheral blood, taken on day 0 of MenACWY control vaccination. The chain has TRBV5-6 and TRBJ2-3; 7 bases map to TRBD2. CDR3 residues: CASSLLGGRVDTDTQYF. In nucleotides, the CDR3 is TGTGCCAGCAGCTTGTTGGGGGGGAGAGTGGACACAGATACGCAGTATTTT.